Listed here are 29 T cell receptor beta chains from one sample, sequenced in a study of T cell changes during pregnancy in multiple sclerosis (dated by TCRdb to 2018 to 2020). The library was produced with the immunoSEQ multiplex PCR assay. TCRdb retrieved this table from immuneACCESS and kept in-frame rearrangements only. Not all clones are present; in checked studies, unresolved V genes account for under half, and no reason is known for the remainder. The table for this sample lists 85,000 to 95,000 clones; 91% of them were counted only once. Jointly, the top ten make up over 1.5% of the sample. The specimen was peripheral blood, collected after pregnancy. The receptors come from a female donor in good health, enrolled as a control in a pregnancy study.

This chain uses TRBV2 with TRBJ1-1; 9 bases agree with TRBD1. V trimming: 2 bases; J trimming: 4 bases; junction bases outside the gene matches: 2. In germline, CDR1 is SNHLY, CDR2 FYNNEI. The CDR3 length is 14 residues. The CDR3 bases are TGTGCCAGCAGTGAAAGGGGACAGGGCACTGAAGCTTTCTTT. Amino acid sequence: CASSERGQGTEAFF.

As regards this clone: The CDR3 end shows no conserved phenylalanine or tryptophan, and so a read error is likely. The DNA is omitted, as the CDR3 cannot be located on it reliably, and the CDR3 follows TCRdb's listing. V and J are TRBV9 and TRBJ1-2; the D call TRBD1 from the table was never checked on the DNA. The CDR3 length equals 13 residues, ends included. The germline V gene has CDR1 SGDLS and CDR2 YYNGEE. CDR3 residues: CASSVAQRLGQGV.

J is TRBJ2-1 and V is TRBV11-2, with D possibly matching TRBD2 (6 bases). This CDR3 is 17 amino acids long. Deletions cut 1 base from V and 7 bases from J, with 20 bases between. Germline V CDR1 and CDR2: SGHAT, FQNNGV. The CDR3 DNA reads TGTGCCAGCAGCTTAGTTTCTCGTTTGGGTGGGGGGAATGAGCAGTTCTTC. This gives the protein CASSLVSRLGGGNEQFF.

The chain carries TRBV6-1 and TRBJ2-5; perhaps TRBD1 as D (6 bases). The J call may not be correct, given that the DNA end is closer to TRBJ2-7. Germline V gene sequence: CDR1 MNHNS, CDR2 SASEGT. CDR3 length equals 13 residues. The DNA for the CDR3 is TGTGCCAGCACTGGGACACTATCCTACGAGCAGTACTTC. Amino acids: CASTGTLSYEQYF.

The CDR3 reads CASSPGNEQFF. CDR3 DNA sequence: TGTGCCAGCTCCCCGGGGAATGAGCAGTTCTTC. The V call is TRBV6-6, the J call TRBJ2-1; a weak D match, TRBD2 (5 bases). V was cut by 8 bases and J by 7 bases, with 9 bases left in between. This CDR3 spans 11 amino acids. Germline values: CDR1 MNHNY, CDR2 SVGAGI (reference sequence).

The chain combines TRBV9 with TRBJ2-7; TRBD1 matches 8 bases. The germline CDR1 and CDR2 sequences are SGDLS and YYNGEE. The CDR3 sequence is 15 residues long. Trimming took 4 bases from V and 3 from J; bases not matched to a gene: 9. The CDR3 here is CASSSRTGFFYEQYF. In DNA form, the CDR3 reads TGTGCCAGCAGCTCCCGGACAGGGTTTTTCTACGAGCAGTACTTC.

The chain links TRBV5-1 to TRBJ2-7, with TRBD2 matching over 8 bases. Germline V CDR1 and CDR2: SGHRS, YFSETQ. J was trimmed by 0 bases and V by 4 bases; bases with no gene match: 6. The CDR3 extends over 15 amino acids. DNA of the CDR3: TGCGCCAGCAGCCCAGCTAGCGGGCTCTCCTACGAGCAGTACTTC. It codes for CASSPASGLSYEQYF.

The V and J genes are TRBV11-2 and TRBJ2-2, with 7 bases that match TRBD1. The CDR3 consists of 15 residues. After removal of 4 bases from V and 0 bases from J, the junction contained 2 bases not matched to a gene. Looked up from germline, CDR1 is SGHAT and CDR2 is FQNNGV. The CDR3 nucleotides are TGTGCCAGCAGCTCCGGGACAGCGAACACCGGGGAGCTGTTTTTT. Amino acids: CASSSGTANTGELFF.

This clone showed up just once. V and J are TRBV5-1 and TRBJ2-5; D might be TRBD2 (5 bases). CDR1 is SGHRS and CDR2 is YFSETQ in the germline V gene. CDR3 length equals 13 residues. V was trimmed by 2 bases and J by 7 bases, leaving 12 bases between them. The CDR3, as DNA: TGCGCCAGCAGCTTCGAGGGATTAGGGACCCAGTACTTC. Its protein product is CASSFEGLGTQYF.

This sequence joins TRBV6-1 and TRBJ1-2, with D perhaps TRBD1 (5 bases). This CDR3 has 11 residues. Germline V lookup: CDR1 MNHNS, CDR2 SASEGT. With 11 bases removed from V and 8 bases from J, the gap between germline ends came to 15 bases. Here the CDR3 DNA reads TGTGCCGGCCAGGGTGTCGGAGGCTACACCTTC. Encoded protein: CAGQGVGGYTF.

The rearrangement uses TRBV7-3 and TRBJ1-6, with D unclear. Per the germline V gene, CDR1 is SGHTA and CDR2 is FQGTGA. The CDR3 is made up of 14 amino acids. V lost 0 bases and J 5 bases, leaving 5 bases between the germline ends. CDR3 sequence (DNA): TGTGCCAGCAGCTTAACCGCAGATAATTCACCCCTCCACTTT. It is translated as CASSLTADNSPLHF.

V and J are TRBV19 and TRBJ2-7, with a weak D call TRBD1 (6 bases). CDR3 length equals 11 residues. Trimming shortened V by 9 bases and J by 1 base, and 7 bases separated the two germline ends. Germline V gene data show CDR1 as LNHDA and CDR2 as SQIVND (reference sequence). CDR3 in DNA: TGTGCCAGCGGACAGTCCTACGAGCAGTACTTC. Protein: CASGQSYEQYF.

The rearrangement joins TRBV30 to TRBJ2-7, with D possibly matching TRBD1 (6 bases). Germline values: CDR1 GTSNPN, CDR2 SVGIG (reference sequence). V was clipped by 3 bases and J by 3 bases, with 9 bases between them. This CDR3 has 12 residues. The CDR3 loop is CAWRLGGYEQYF. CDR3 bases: TGTGCCTGGAGGTTAGGGGGCTACGAGCAGTACTTC.

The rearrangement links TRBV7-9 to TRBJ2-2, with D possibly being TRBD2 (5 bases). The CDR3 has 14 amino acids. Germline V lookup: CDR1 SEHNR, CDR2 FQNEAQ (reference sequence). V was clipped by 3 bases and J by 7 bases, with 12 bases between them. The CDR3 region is CASSFLAGNGELFF. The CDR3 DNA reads TGTGCCAGCAGCTTTTTGGCGGGTAACGGGGAGCTGTTTTTT.

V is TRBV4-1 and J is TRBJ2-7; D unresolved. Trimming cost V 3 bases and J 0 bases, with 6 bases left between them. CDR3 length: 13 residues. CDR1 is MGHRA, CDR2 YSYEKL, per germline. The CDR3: CASSQPGSYEQYF. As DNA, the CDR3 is TGCGCCAGCAGCCAGCCGGGCTCCTACGAGCAGTACTTC.

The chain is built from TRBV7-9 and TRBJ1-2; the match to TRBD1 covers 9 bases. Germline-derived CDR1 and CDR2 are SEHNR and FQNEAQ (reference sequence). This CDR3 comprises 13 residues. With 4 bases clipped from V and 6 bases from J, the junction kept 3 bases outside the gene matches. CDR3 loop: CASSSRDRDGYTF. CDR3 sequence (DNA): TGTGCCAGCAGCTCTCGGGACAGGGATGGCTACACCTTC.

The CDR3 here is CASTPTGGGNTIYF. CDR3 DNA sequence: TGTGCCAGTACCCCTACAGGGGGAGGAAACACCATATATTTT. This chain links TRBV19 with TRBJ1-3, with 8 bases fitting TRBD1. CDR1 and CDR2 from the germline V gene are LNHDA and SQIVND (reference sequence). The V gene end was trimmed by 7 bases and the J gene end by 4 bases; junction bases not matched to a gene: 6. This CDR3 comprises 14 residues.

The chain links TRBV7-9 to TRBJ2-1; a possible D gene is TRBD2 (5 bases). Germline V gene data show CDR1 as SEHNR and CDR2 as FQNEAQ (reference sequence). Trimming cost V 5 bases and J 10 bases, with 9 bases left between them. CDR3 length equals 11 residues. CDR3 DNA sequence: TGTGCCAGCAGCCGGAGGCTGGAGCAGTTCTTC. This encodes CASSRRLEQFF. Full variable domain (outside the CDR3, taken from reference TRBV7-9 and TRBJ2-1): DTGVSQNPRHKITKRGQNVTFRCDPISEHNRLYWYRQTLGQGPEFLTYFQNEAQLEKSRLLSDRFSAERPKGSFSTLEIQRTEQGDSAMYLCASSRRLEQFFGPGTRLTVL.

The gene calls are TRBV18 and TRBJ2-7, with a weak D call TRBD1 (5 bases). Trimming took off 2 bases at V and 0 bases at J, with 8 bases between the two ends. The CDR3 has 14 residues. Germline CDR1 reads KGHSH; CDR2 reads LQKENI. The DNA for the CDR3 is TGTGCCAGCTCACCAGGGGCAAGCTCCTACGAGCAGTACTTC. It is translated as CASSPGASSYEQYF.

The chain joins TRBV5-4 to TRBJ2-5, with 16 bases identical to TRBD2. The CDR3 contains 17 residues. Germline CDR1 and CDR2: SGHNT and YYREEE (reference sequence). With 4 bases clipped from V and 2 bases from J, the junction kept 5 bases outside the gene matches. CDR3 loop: CASSPGTSGGAQETQYF. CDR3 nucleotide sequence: TGTGCCAGCAGCCCAGGGACTAGCGGGGGGGCGCAAGAGACCCAGTACTTC. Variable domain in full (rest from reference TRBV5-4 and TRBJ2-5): ETGVTQSPTHLIKTRGQQVTLRCSSQSGHNTVSWYQQALGQGPQFIFQYYREEENGRGNFPPRFSGLQFPNYSSELNVNALELDDSALYLCASSPGTSGGAQETQYFGPGTRLLVL.

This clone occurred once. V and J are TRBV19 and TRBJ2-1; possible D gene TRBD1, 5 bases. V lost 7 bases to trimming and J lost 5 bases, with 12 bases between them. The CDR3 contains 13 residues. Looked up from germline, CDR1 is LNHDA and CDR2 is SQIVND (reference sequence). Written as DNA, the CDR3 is TGTGCCAGTACCCCGACAGCAAACAATGAGCAGTTCTTC. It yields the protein CASTPTANNEQFF.

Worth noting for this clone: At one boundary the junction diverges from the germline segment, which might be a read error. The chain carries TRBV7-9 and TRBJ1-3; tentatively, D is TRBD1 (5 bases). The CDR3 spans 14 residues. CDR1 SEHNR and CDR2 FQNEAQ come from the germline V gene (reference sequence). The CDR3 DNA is TGTGCCAGCTACACCGGGACTCTTGGATACACCATATATTTT. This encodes CASYTGTLGYTIYF. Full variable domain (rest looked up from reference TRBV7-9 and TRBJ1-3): DTGVSQNPRHKITKRGQNVTFRCDPISEHNRLYWYRQTLGQGPEFLTYFQNEAQLEKSRLLSDRFSAERPKGSFSTLEIQRTEQGDSAMYLCASYTGTLGYTIYFGEGSWLTVV.

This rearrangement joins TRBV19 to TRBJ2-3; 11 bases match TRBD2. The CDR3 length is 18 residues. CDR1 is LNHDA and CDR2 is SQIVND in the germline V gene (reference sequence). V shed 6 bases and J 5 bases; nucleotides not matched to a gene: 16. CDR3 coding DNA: TGTGCCAGTAGCCCCCAAGAGCTAGCGGGGGGCCCCATAGATACGCAGTATTTT. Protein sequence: CASSPQELAGGPIDTQYF.

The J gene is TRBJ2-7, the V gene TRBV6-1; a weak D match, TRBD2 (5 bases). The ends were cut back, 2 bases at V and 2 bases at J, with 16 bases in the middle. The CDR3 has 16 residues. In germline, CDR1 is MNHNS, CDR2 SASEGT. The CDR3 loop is CASSEWSLEGPYEQYF. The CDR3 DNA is TGTGCCAGCAGTGAATGGTCCTTAGAGGGCCCCTACGAGCAGTACTTC.

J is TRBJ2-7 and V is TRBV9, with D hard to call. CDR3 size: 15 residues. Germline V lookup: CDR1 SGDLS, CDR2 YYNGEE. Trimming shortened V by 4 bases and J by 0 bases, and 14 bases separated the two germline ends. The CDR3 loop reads CASSRNPTNSYEQYF. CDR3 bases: TGTGCCAGCAGCCGAAATCCTACTAACTCCTACGAGCAGTACTTC.

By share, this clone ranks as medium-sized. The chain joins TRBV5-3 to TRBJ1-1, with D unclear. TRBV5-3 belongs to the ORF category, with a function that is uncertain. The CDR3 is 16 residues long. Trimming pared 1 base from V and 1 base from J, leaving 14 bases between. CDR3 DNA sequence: TGTGCCAGAAGCTTGAGAGTCTCCGCGGGGAACACTGAAGCTTTCTTT. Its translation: CARSLRVSAGNTEAFF.

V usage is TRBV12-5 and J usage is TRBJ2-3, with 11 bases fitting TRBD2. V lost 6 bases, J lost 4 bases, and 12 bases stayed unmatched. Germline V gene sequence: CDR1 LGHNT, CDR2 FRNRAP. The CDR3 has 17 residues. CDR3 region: CASGSSGGAGEADTQYF. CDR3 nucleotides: TGTGCTAGTGGGAGTAGCGGGGGGGCCGGTGAAGCAGATACGCAGTATTTT.

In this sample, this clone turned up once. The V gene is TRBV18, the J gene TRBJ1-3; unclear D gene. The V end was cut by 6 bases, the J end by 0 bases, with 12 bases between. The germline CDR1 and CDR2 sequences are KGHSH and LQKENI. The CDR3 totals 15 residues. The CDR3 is CASSSLPRSGNTIYF. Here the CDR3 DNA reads TGTGCCAGCTCCTCCCTGCCGCGCTCTGGAAACACCATATATTTT.

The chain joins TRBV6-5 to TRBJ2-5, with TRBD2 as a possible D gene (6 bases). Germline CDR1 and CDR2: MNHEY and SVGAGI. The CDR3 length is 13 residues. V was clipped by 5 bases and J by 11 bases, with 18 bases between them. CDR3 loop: CASSPTPRDSQYF. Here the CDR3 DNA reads TGTGCCAGCAGTCCTACACCCAGGGACTCGCAGTACTTC.